These 26 T cell receptor beta chains were sequenced from one sample in a study of technical replicates of blood from a handful of donors. TCRdb's copy holds only in-frame clones and misses some; the assay was immunoSEQ multiplex PCR. The table has 87,000 or so clones, just under 95% seen once; the top ten hold under 0.35%. The specimen sequenced was T cells isolated from PBMCs. These receptors came from a human donor in good health.

In DNA, the CDR3 is TGTGCCAGCAGGCCCTTACAGCCCATCTATGGCTACACCTTC. Residues: CASRPLQPIYGYTF. This sequence joins TRBV6-5 and TRBJ1-2; D unclear. With 6 bases removed from V and 4 bases from J, the gap between germline ends came to 15 bases. Germline-derived CDR1 and CDR2 are MNHEY and SVGAGI. This CDR3 region has 14 residues.

The chain links TRBV6-4 to TRBJ2-1; D is possibly TRBD1 (5 bases). CDR1 and CDR2 from the germline V gene are MRHNA and SNTAGT. V gave up 1 base and J gave up 2 bases, with 9 bases separating them. CDR3 length: 15 amino acids. Here the CDR3 reads CASSDYQGTYNEQFF. The CDR3 bases are TGTGCCAGCAGTGACTACCAGGGAACCTACAATGAGCAGTTCTTC.

This rearrangement joins TRBV19 to TRBJ2-2; tentatively, D is TRBD2 (6 bases). Germline V gene sequence: CDR1 LNHDA, CDR2 SQIVND (reference sequence). V lost 8 bases and J lost 4, with 14 bases in between. The CDR3 extends over 14 amino acids. The CDR3 DNA sequence: TGTGCCAGTCTCTGGAGTAGCGGCACCGGGGAGCTGTTTTTT. Residues: CASLWSSGTGELFF. Combining the CDR3 with reference TRBV19 and TRBJ2-2 gives the whole variable domain DGGITQSPKYLFRKEGQNVTLSCEQNLNHDAMYWYRQDPGQGLRLIYYSQIVNDFQKGDIAEGYSVSREKKESFPLTVTSAQKNPTAFYLCASLWSSGTGELFFGEGSRLTVL.

This clone came up a few times. The J gene is TRBJ2-7, the V gene TRBV19, with D perhaps matching TRBD1 (6 bases). The CDR3 has 13 amino acids. Trimming took off 3 bases at V and 1 base at J, with 7 bases between the two ends. CDR1 and CDR2 from the germline V gene are LNHDA and SQIVND (reference sequence). This chain's CDR3 is CASSMDSSYEQYF. As DNA, the CDR3 is TGTGCCAGTAGTATGGACAGTTCCTACGAGCAGTACTTC.

The V gene is TRBV2, the J gene TRBJ2-3; 7 bases agree with TRBD2. CDR3 length: 16 residues. The J segment lost 6 bases and the V segment lost 0 bases, leaving 9 bases of the junction unmatched. The V gene's germline CDR1 is SNHLY and CDR2 FYNNEI. The CDR3 sequence: CASSEAVGAGADTQYF. CDR3 bases: TGTGCCAGCAGTGAAGCGGTTGGTGCGGGAGCCGATACGCAGTATTTT.

V is TRBV27 and J is TRBJ2-7, with 9 bases fitting TRBD1. Germline V lookup: CDR1 MNHEY, CDR2 SMNVEV (reference sequence). Trimming cost V 5 bases and J 2 bases; bases outside gene matches: 4. This CDR3 region has 14 residues. CDR3 in DNA: TGTGCCAGCAGTCCCAACAGGGGGCCCTACGAGCAGTACTTC. Its translation is CASSPNRGPYEQYF.

This chain links TRBV7-9 with TRBJ2-7, with D tentatively TRBD1 (5 bases). Germline CDR1 SEHNR, CDR2 FQNEAQ (reference sequence). Between the trimmed V and J ends, which lost 1 base and 2 bases, there was a span of 12 bases. There are 15 residues in the CDR3. The CDR3 protein is CASSLVYRPTYEQYF. The CDR3 DNA follows: TGTGCCAGCAGCTTAGTCTACAGGCCAACCTACGAGCAGTACTTC.

The gene calls are TRBV10-1 and TRBJ2-3; 7 bases agree with TRBD2. V was pared by 6 bases and J by 0 bases, with 6 bases of the junction left unmatched. The CDR3 length is 15 residues. CDR1 is WNHNN, CDR2 SYGVQD, per germline (reference sequence). The CDR3 loop is CASSLTSASTDTQYF. In DNA form, the CDR3 reads TGCGCCAGCAGCTTAACTAGCGCGAGCACAGATACGCAGTATTTT.

The chain has TRBV6-5 and TRBJ2-5; tentatively, D is TRBD1 (5 bases). The V gene lost 6 bases and the J gene lost 2 bases, with 13 bases spanning the gap. Per germline, CDR1 MNHEY and CDR2 SVGAGI. The CDR3 runs 14 residues. The DNA for the CDR3 is TGTGCCAGCAGCTTATACAGGTCTCAAGAGACCCAGTACTTC. Translated: CASSLYRSQETQYF.

The chain uses TRBV28 and TRBJ1-3; no firm D call. Deletions cut 3 bases from V and 4 bases from J, with 4 bases between. The CDR3 covers 12 residues. In germline, CDR1 is MDHEN, CDR2 SYDVKM. CDR3: CASSFEGNTIYF. The CDR3 DNA follows: TGTGCCAGCAGTTTCGAGGGAAACACCATATATTTT. The variable domain in full, with the rest retrieved from reference TRBV28 and TRBJ1-3, is DVKVTQSSRYLVKRTGEKVFLECVQDMDHENMFWYRQDPGLGLRLIYFSYDVKMKEKGDIPEGYSVSREKKERFSLILESASTNQTSMYLCASSFEGNTIYFGEGSWLTVV.

V usage is TRBV27 and J usage is TRBJ1-3; 7 positions match TRBD1. Germline lookup yields CDR1 MNHEY and CDR2 SMNVEV (reference sequence). The CDR3 sequence is 16 residues long. V trimming: 5 bases; J trimming: 3 bases; junction bases outside the gene matches: 10. The CDR3 DNA follows: TGTGCCAGCAGTACCCGGGCAGGGGGTCATGGAAACACCATATATTTT. Its protein product is CASSTRAGGHGNTIYF.

The V and J genes are TRBV6-5 and TRBJ1-5; D is perhaps TRBD1 (5 bases). V lost 11 bases, J lost 3 bases, and 17 bases lay in between. Germline loops: CDR1 MNHEY, CDR2 SVGAGI. There are 14 residues in the CDR3. In DNA, the CDR3 is TGTGCCGCGGGGGAGGGAAATAACAATCAGCCCCAGCATTTT. As protein: CAAGEGNNNQPQHF.

The chain joins TRBV30 to TRBJ2-7, with D uncertain. The germline CDR1 and CDR2 sequences are GTSNPN and SVGIG (reference sequence). The V gene lost 0 bases and the J gene lost 3 bases, with 12 bases spanning the gap. This CDR3 contains 14 residues. This chain's CDR3 is CAWSVLTESYEQYF. The CDR3 nucleotides are TGTGCCTGGAGTGTACTCACAGAGAGCTACGAGCAGTACTTC.

The gene calls are TRBV19 and TRBJ2-1; 12 bases are shared with TRBD2. Germline V gene data show CDR1 as LNHDA and CDR2 as SQIVND (reference sequence). The CDR3 is made up of 17 amino acids. Losses at the gene ends were 3 bases for V and 7 bases for J; bases not matched to a gene: 10. The CDR3: CASSIVLAGGKGNEQFF. CDR3 DNA sequence: TGTGCCAGTAGTATCGTGCTAGCGGGAGGGAAGGGAAATGAGCAGTTCTTC.

The chain links TRBV30 to TRBJ1-1; D gene ambiguous. Trimming cost V 2 bases and J 2 bases, with 6 bases left between them. The CDR3 has 12 amino acids. Germline CDR1 reads GTSNPN; CDR2 reads SVGIG (reference sequence). CDR3 in amino acids: CAWSRANTEAFF. CDR3 sequence (DNA): TGTGCCTGGAGTCGAGCTAACACTGAAGCTTTCTTT.

The rearrangement links TRBV9 to TRBJ1-1, with D maybe TRBD1 (5 bases). V lost 3 bases and J 11 bases, leaving 17 bases between the germline ends. Germline values: CDR1 SGDLS, CDR2 YYNGEE. The CDR3 length is 13 residues. CDR3 protein: CASSETPREMAFF. Here the CDR3 DNA reads TGTGCCAGCAGCGAAACTCCCAGGGAAATGGCTTTCTTT.

The rearrangement joins TRBV6-5 to TRBJ2-7; 13 positions match TRBD2. V lost 6 bases to trimming and J lost 5 bases; unmatched junction nucleotides: 4. Germline CDR1 is MNHEY and CDR2 is SVGAGI. CDR3 size: 14 residues. Here the CDR3 reads CASSQGLAGDEQYF. In DNA form, the CDR3 reads TGTGCCAGCAGCCAAGGACTAGCGGGAGACGAGCAGTACTTC.

This chain uses TRBV5-1 with TRBJ2-7; 7 bases are a match to TRBD2. With 1 base clipped from V and 2 bases from J, the junction kept 3 bases outside the gene matches. This CDR3 is 14 amino acids long. Germline-derived CDR1 and CDR2 are SGHRS and YFSETQ. The CDR3 DNA sequence: TGCGCCAGCAGCTTGACAGCGGGAACCTACGAGCAGTACTTC. Translated, it gives CASSLTAGTYEQYF.

This rearrangement joins TRBV7-2 to TRBJ2-7, with 8 positions matching TRBD1. The CDR3 covers 14 residues. Looked up from germline, CDR1 is SGHTA and CDR2 is FQGNSA. V shed 2 bases, J shed 3 bases, and the junction held 3 bases outside the gene matches. The CDR3 sequence is CASSLYTGGYEQYF. In nucleotides, the CDR3 is TGTGCCAGCAGCTTATATACAGGGGGCTACGAGCAGTACTTC.

The gene calls are TRBV25-1 and TRBJ2-7; tentatively, D is TRBD1 (5 bases). V shed 11 bases and J shed 3 bases, with 11 bases lying between them. In germline, CDR1 is MGHDK, CDR2 SYGVNS. The CDR3 runs to 11 residues. This CDR3 reads CAVQGFYEQYF. CDR3 nucleotides: TGTGCCGTGCAGGGCTTCTACGAGCAGTACTTC.

This chain uses TRBV9 with TRBJ1-2; 11 nucleotides align to TRBD1. The J segment lost 3 bases and the V segment lost 3 bases, leaving 7 bases of the junction unmatched. Per the germline V gene, CDR1 is SGDLS and CDR2 is YYNGEE. This CDR3 is 16 amino acids long. In nucleotides, the CDR3 is TGTGCCAGCAGCGGGACAGGGGGCAGAATAGACTATGGCTACACCTTC. Encoded protein: CASSGTGGRIDYGYTF.

CDR3 bases: TGTGCCAGCAGGGTGACTTACACCGGGGAGCTGTTTTTT. Translated: CASRVTYTGELFF. V is TRBV2 and J is TRBJ2-2; D uncertain. The CDR3 runs to 13 residues. The V end lost 6 bases, the J end lost 3 bases, and 8 bases lay between the germline ends. In germline, CDR1 is SNHLY, CDR2 FYNNEI.

This chain uses TRBV12-5 with TRBJ1-1; D gene ambiguous. The CDR3 extends over 11 amino acids. With 2 bases removed from V and 7 bases from J, the gap between germline ends came to 5 bases. Germline V gene data show CDR1 as LGHNT and CDR2 as FRNRAP. The CDR3 nucleotides are TGTGCTAGTGGTTTGTCGGGTGAAGCTTTCTTT. Translation gives CASGLSGEAFF.

The rearrangement joins TRBV7-2 to TRBJ2-3; D is unclear. Germline V gives CDR1 SGHTA, CDR2 FQGNSA. V was shortened by 3 bases and J by 1 base, with 8 bases between the two germline ends. The CDR3 totals 14 residues. CDR3 loop: CASSFSQGTDTQYF. CDR3 coding DNA: TGTGCCAGCAGCTTTTCGCAGGGCACAGATACGCAGTATTTT.

This rearrangement joins TRBV19 to TRBJ1-1, with D possibly matching TRBD1 (5 bases). This CDR3 has 13 amino acids. The germline V gene encodes CDR1 LNHDA and CDR2 SQIVND (reference sequence). V was cut by 6 bases and J by 3 bases, with 11 bases left in between. The CDR3 DNA is TGTGCCAGTAGAGGAAAAGGGGACACTGAAGCTTTCTTT. It codes for CASRGKGDTEAFF.

The chain recombines TRBV28 with TRBJ1-2; 8 bases are a match to TRBD1. The CDR3 length is 13 residues. Trimming removed 6 bases from V and 5 bases from J; junction bases left unmatched: 5. CDR1 is MDHEN and CDR2 is SYDVKM in the germline V gene. The CDR3 nucleotides read TGTGCCAGCAGCTCAGGGGGCAATTATGGCTACACCTTC. Its protein product is CASSSGGNYGYTF.